Sequencing of this TCR beta chain was carried out in a study of T cells in Graves' hyperthyroidism and ophthalmopathy. General study results and limits: From stable hyperthyroidism, ophthalmopathy was separated by a 13 V-J model. In blood, most of the thyroid clonotypes expanded above 0.001 were also present.

Using RNA transcripts as the source, TCR beta CDR3 regions were amplified. The HTBI primer set served for first-round RT-PCR of the TCR CDR3. TCRdb re-analysed the multiplex PCR reads in MiXCR, keeping a single row per CDR3 protein. The profile shows roughly 380,000 distinct CDR3 sequences, about 15% of them singletons. Newly diagnosed hyperthyroidism patients aged 18 to 65 years had disease lasting under 2 months. It was less than 13 ml of fresh peripheral blood that supplied the PBMCs. This CDR3 spans 15 amino acids. Trimming removed 4 bases from V and 10 bases from J; junction bases left unmatched: 13. Germline V gene lookup returns CDR1 GTSNPN and CDR2 SVGIG (reference sequence). This clonotype was observed many times. Its target is unknown.

The receptor comes from a woman aged 60-75 years with Graves' hyperthyroidism. The chain joins TRBV30 to TRBJ1-6, with 7 bases aligning to TRBD1. Sequenced: blood. The CDR3 sequence is CAWTHRQGAKSPLHF. The DNA of the CDR3 is TGTGCCTGGACCCATCGACAGGGCGCAAAATCACCCCTCCACTTT.